This T cell receptor (beta chain) stems from a study of metastatic and nonmetastatic thyroid tumors. Study-level information: Samples came from malignant and benign thyroid patients, and repertoires were compared across blood and tumor or nodule tissue.

Study findings and constraints: As reported, TCR beta diversity in blood and tumor was significantly higher in malignant thyroid tumors than in benign nodules.

CDR3 length: 12 amino acids. Germline CDR1 is DFQATT and CDR2 is SNEGSKA (reference sequence). V lost 4 bases to trimming and J lost 7 bases; unmatched junction nucleotides: 1. No treatment of any kind had been given to any patient before thyroid surgery. Authors' data handling: A classifier for distant metastasis in papillary thyroid cancer was constructed using CDR3 differences observed across clinicopathological groups. TCRdb reprocessed the PCR reads using MiXCR. TCRdb, not the original authors, processed these V and J calls. There are about 25,000 clones in the sample; 20% to 25% occur only once, and more than 25% lies in the top ten. This clone has at least ten counts. No antigen is known for it.

The gene calls are TRBV20-1 and TRBJ1-6, with 7 nucleotides matching TRBD1. This TCR came from a male donor with papillary thyroid cancer or a benign thyroid nodule (not recorded which). Some clones in this sample may be carry-over from other donors' samples. The sample consisted of blood. Here the CDR3 reads CSAKTGNSPLHF. The CDR3 DNA reads TGCAGTGCTAAGACAGGGAATTCACCCCTCCACTTT.